This T cell receptor beta chain was found in a study of blood T cell repertoires in COVID-19. Whole-study context: The United States, Italy and Spain supplied acute and convalescent COVID-19 samples. PBMCs, B-cell-depleted T cells, or T cells were the source of the cDNA or gDNA that made up the material.

One Seattle source followed patients from active infection through their disease course. The CDR3 spans 13 residues. The germline CDR1 and CDR2 sequences are SGHNT and YYREEE (reference sequence). V shed 4 bases and J shed 5 bases, with 9 bases lying between them. Original processing methods: Estimation of nucleated cell counts was performed using reference gene primer amplification. Clones were read by immunoSEQ multiplex PCR, and TCRdb kept only the in-frame ones, dropping some. For V, J and clone size, that table is used; D and trimming come from the DNA. Seen here are 200,000 to 300,000 clones, around 90% observed once, and the top ten hold approximately 5.3%.

The specimen was peripheral blood. The sequence was collected from a woman aged 55-70 years with COVID-19, enrolled during active disease. The rearrangement joins TRBV5-4 to TRBJ2-2; TRBD1 is a possible D gene (6 bases). CDR3 coding DNA: TGTGCCAGCAGCAAAGACAGGACCGGGGAGCTGTTTTTT. Its protein is CASSKDRTGELFF.